This T cell receptor (beta chain) was identified during a study of T cell clones after liver transplantation. Study background: In this trial, immunosuppression withdrawal was attempted within 2 years of liver transplant. Pre-transplant mixed lymphocyte reactions yielded third-party-reactive TCRbeta sequences as comparators for graft-donor-reactive sequences. Subjects received no induction therapy and standard immunosuppression until randomization at 12-24 months post-transplant.

Method: immunoSEQ multiplex PCR; TCRdb's copy keeps in-frame clones and lacks some. The table shows 99,000 or so clones, with around 86% occurring only once. CD3+CD4+ and CD3+CD8+ cells were FACS-sorted from thawed unstimulated PBMCs. This CDR3 comprises 11 residues. Germline values: CDR1 DFQATT, CDR2 SNEGSKA (reference sequence). V shed 8 bases and J shed 7 bases, with 15 bases lying between them. The TCR was taken from a human donor who received a liver transplant. This chain uses TRBV20-1 with TRBJ2-7; TRBD2 is a possible D gene (5 bases). This material consisted of CD4+ T cells from blood, taken before liver transplant. The CDR3 DNA is TGCAGTTCCGCGGGTGCGCGGGAGCAGTACTTC. It specifies CSSAGAREQYF.